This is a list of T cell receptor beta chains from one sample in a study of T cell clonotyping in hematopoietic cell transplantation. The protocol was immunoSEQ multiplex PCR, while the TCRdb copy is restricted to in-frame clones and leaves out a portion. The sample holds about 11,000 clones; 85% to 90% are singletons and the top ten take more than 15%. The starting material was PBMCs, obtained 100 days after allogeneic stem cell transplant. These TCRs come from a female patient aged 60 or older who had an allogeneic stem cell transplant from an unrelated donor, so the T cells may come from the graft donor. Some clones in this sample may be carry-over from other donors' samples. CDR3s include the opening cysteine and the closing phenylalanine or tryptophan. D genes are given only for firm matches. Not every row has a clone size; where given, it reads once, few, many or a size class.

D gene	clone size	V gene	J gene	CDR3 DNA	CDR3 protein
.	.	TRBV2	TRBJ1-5	TGTGCCAGCACCTCCCGCGGGAGCAATCAGCCCCAGCATTTT	CASTSRGSNQPQHF
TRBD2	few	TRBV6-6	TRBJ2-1	TGTGCCAGCAGTGCGGGAGGCCCAGGGAATGAGCAGTTCTTC	CASSAGGPGNEQFF
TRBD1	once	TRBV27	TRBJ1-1	TGTGCCAGCAGTAGAAGGGGGCGAGGAACTGAAGCTTTCTTT	CASSRRGRGTEAFF
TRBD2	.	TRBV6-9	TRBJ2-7	TGTGCCAGCAGTTACTCTACTAGCGGGCCCTACGAGCAGTACTTC	CASSYSTSGPYEQYF
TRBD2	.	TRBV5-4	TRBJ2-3	TGTGCCAGCAGCTTAATGGCGGGAGAGGCAGATACGCAGTATTTT	CASSLMAGEADTQYF
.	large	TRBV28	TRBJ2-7	TGTGCCAGCAGTTACCCAGAACAGAAGATCTTC	CASSYPEQKIF
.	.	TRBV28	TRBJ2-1	TGTGCCAGCAGTTTATGGGGGCAGGGAAACAATGAGCAGTTCTTC	CASSLWGQGNNEQFF
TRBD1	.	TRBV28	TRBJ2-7	TGTGCCAGCAGTTCCCCGCTTGGGACAGGCCTCGGGGAGCAGTACTTC	CASSSPLGTGLGEQYF
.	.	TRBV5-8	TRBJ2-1	TGTGCCAGCAACTTGGGGGCAGGGGATGAGCAGTTCTTC	CASNLGAGDEQFF
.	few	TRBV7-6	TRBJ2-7	TGTGCCAGCAGCTTAGCGGTGACGGGCTCCTACGAGCAGTACTTC	CASSLAVTGSYEQYF
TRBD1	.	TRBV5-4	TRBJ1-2	TGTGCCAGCAAGAACAGGACAGGCTATGGCTACACCTTC	CASKNRTGYGYTF
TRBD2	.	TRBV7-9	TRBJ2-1	TGTGCCAGCAGCCCTCGTGGACTAGCGGGAGGGATTGAGCAGTTCTTC	CASSPRGLAGGIEQFF
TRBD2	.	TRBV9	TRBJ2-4	TGTGCCAGCAGCGTCGGCGGGAGGTTGAACATTCAGTACTTC	CASSVGGRLNIQYF
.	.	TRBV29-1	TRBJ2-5	TGCAGCGTTGAAGATCTTCCCTTCTCCAGGGTGGAGACCCAGTACTTC	CSVEDLPFSRVETQYF
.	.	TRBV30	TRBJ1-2	TGTGCCTGGAGTGGCGGGGGAGGGCACGGCTACACCTTC	CAWSGGGGHGYTF
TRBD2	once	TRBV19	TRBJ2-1	TGTGCCAGTAGTATCCCGTCTAGCGGGCCCTCCTACAATGAGCAGTTCTTC	CASSIPSSGPSYNEQFF
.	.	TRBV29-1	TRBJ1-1	TGCAGCGTTGAAGTTGGGGCTGAAGCTTTCTTT	CSVEVGAEAFF
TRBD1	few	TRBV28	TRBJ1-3	TGTGCCAGCAGTTCCCGGACAGGGGATGGAAACACCATATATTTT	CASSSRTGDGNTIYF
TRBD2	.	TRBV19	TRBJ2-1	TGTGCCAGTAGTATTCCGGGACTAGCGGGCGGTAATGAGCAGTTCTTC	CASSIPGLAGGNEQFF
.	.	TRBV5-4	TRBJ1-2	TGTGCCAGCAGCGAGAGTCACCGGGCAAGCTACACCTTC	CASSESHRASYTF
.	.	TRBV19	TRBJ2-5	TGTGCCAGTAGTATAGATGAGCTCCAAGAGACCCAGTACTTC	CASSIDELQETQYF
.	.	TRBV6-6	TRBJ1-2	TGTGCCTTGTGGGAGGGGACTAACTATGGCTACACCTTC	CALWEGTNYGYTF
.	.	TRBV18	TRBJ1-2	TGTGCCAGCTCACCAACGACAGACCCCCAAGGCTACACCTTC	CASSPTTDPQGYTF
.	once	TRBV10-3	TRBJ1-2	TGTGCCATCAGCGGCGAAGGCGACTATGGCTACACCTTC	CAISGEGDYGYTF
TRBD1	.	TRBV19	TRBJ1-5	TGTGCCAGTAACCAGGACAGGGCTGGTAATCAGCCCCAGCATTTT	CASNQDRAGNQPQHF
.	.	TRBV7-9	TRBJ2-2	TGTGCCAGCAGCCAGTTTCGCCCGGGCTTCCGGGCCGGGGAGCTGTTTTTT	CASSQFRPGFRAGELFF